The 32 T cell receptor beta chains below all came from one sample that was sequenced in a study of T cell changes during pregnancy in multiple sclerosis. Profiling relied on immunoSEQ multiplex PCR, and the TCRdb table lists in-frame clones only, not all of them. The table has under 50,000 clones, approximately 90% seen once. The material sequenced was CD8+ T cells from peripheral blood mononuclear cells, taken in the second trimester of pregnancy. The receptors derive from a female donor with multiple sclerosis, enrolled in a pregnancy study.

The rearrangement uses TRBV27 and TRBJ2-5; 9 nucleotides line up with TRBD2. This CDR3 is 16 amino acids long. CDR1 and CDR2 from the germline V gene are MNHEY and SMNVEV (reference sequence). Germline trimming cut 1 base from V and 4 bases from J; bases unmatched to any gene: 7. CDR3 residues: CASSLFAGGDAETQYF. The CDR3 region has the DNA TGTGCCAGCAGTTTATTCGCGGGGGGGGATGCAGAGACCCAGTACTTC.

This rearrangement joins TRBV5-6 to TRBJ1-2; D call uncertain. Germline V lookup: CDR1 SGHDT, CDR2 YYEEEE. The CDR3 sequence is 12 residues long. Trimming shortened V by 4 bases and J by 8 bases, and 12 bases separated the two germline ends. CDR3 nucleotide sequence: TGTGCCAGCAGCCACGACAATGCGGGCTACACCTTC. The encoded protein is CASSHDNAGYTF.

With regard to this clone: The same CDR3 also results from other DNA sequences found in this sample. The gene calls are TRBV27 and TRBJ2-5; 13 bases agree with TRBD2. Germline CDR1 is MNHEY and CDR2 is SMNVEV (reference sequence). The CDR3 length is 15 residues. With 6 bases clipped from V and 5 bases from J, the junction kept 6 bases outside the gene matches. This CDR3 reads CASSQLAGGQETQYF. In DNA form, the CDR3 reads TGTGCCAGCAGCCAACTAGCGGGGGGGCAGGAGACCCAGTACTTC.

The V gene is TRBV7-9, the J gene TRBJ1-6, with D possibly TRBD1 on 6 matching bases. Germline V gene sequence: CDR1 SEHNR, CDR2 FQNEAQ (reference sequence). This CDR3 is built from 15 residues. V gave up 2 bases and J gave up 8 bases, with 13 bases separating them. This CDR3 is CASSLSSWTDSPLHF. The CDR3 nucleotides are TGTGCCAGCAGCTTATCCTCCTGGACAGATTCACCCCTCCACTTT.

V is TRBV11-2 and J is TRBJ1-1, with D possibly matching TRBD1 (6 bases). CDR1 and CDR2 from the germline V gene are SGHAT and FQNNGV. The CDR3 covers 14 residues. V lost 4 bases and J lost 5, with 14 bases in between. CDR3 nucleotide sequence: TGTGCCAGCAGCTCTGGGGGGGCGTGGACTGAAGCTTTCTTT. It translates to CASSSGGAWTEAFF.

The chain carries TRBV25-1 and TRBJ2-7; D not certain. The germline V and J ends were trimmed by 2 bases and 4 bases, with 9 bases remaining between them. From germline, CDR1 is MGHDK and CDR2 SYGVNS. The CDR3 is 13 amino acids. The DNA for the CDR3 is TGTGCCAGCAGTGAAGCGGAGATATACGAGCAGTACTTC. Its translation: CASSEAEIYEQYF.

CDR3 coding DNA: TGTGCCAGCAGCTTAGGAGGGGGCGTCCAAGAGACCCAGTACTTC. It yields the protein CASSLGGGVQETQYF. The chain has TRBV7-3 and TRBJ2-5; perhaps TRBD1 as D (7 bases). Germline V gene sequence: CDR1 SGHTA, CDR2 FQGTGA. This CDR3 is 15 amino acids long. Between the trimmed V and J ends, which lost 2 bases and 1 base, there was a span of 11 bases.

V and J are TRBV6-5 and TRBJ1-2, with 8 bases that match TRBD1. The CDR3 loop spans 12 amino acids. Trimming removed 5 bases from V and 9 bases from J; junction bases left unmatched: 5. Germline values: CDR1 MNHEY, CDR2 SVGAGI. CDR3 sequence (DNA): TGTGCCAGCAGTCAGGGGGCTTATCGCTACACCTTC. Translation: CASSQGAYRYTF.

The gene calls are TRBV2 and TRBJ2-3, with 8 positions matching TRBD1. The CDR3 runs to 14 residues. The V segment lost 5 bases and the J segment 4 bases; nucleotides outside the gene matches: 5. The germline CDR1 and CDR2 sequences are SNHLY and FYNNEI. CDR3 in amino acids: CASSSGGPADTQYF. In DNA, the CDR3 is TGTGCCAGCAGTTCAGGGGGCCCGGCAGATACGCAGTATTTT. The full variable domain, with the rest looked up from reference TRBV2 and TRBJ2-3, is EPEVTQTPSHQVTQMGQEVILRCVPISNHLYFYWYRQILGQKVEFLVSFYNNEISEKSEIFDDQFSVERPDGSNFTLKIRSTKLEDSAMYFCASSSGGPADTQYFGPGTRLTVL.

The gene calls are TRBV5-6 and TRBJ2-3, with 7 bases identical to TRBD2. There are 13 residues in the CDR3. Unmatched junction bases numbered 11, after V lost 2 bases and J lost 14 bases. Per the germline V gene, CDR1 is SGHDT and CDR2 is YYEEEE. CDR3 coding DNA: TGTGCCAGCAGCTTCGGCTCTAGCGGACGATGGTATTTT. As protein: CASSFGSSGRWYF. Complete variable domain (other parts from reference TRBV5-6 and TRBJ2-3): DAGVTQSPTHLIKTRGQQVTLRCSPKSGHDTVSWYQQALGQGPQFIFQYYEEEERQRGNFPDRFSGHQFPNYSSELNVNALLLGDSALYLCASSFGSSGRWYFGPGTRLTVL.

The V call is TRBV5-1, the J call TRBJ2-1; TRBD2 matches 7 bases. The germline gives CDR1 SGHRS, CDR2 YFSETQ. V was clipped by 4 bases and J by 7 bases; unmatched bases: 8. CDR3 size: 14 residues. CDR3 coding DNA: TGCGCCAGCAGCGACTGGACTAGTTTAAATGAGCAGTTCTTC. It translates to CASSDWTSLNEQFF.

In its sample, this clone was seen once. The V call is TRBV6-1, the J call TRBJ1-5, with D uncertain. Germline assignment: CDR1 MNHNS and CDR2 SASEGT. Between the trimmed V and J ends, which lost 6 bases and 2 bases, there was a span of 14 bases. This CDR3 comprises 15 residues. CDR3 bases: TGTGCCAGCAGGGCAGTGAATATCGGCAATCAGCCCCAGCATTTT. Amino acids: CASRAVNIGNQPQHF.

The rearrangement uses TRBV30 and TRBJ2-7; TRBD1 agrees at 8 bases. The germline CDR1 and CDR2 sequences are GTSNPN and SVGIG (reference sequence). The V gene end was trimmed by 3 bases and the J gene end by 3 bases; junction bases not matched to a gene: 10. The CDR3 covers 15 residues. CDR3 region: CAWSPTGVIYYEQYF. DNA of the CDR3: TGTGCCTGGAGCCCGACAGGGGTCATTTACTACGAGCAGTACTTC.

V is TRBV4-3 and J is TRBJ2-7; 12 nucleotides agree with TRBD1. The CDR3 runs 16 residues. Germline loops: CDR1 LGHNA, CDR2 YSLEER. Trimming took 1 base from V and 7 from J; bases not matched to a gene: 8. In DNA, the CDR3 is TGCGCCAGCAGCCAAGGACCGGGACAGGGGGCGGAGGAGCAGTACTTC. Protein: CASSQGPGQGAEEQYF.

Only one count was recorded for this clone. CDR3 DNA: TGTGCCAGCAGTCCGGGGACAGGAGCTAACTATGGCTACACCTTC. Translation gives CASSPGTGANYGYTF. The chain has TRBV27 and TRBJ1-2, with 8 bases matching TRBD1. The CDR3 extends over 15 amino acids. CDR1 and CDR2 (germline): MNHEY, SMNVEV (reference sequence). J gave up 0 bases and V 5 bases, and 5 bases lay outside the gene matches.

This clone was detected once. The genes are TRBV7-2 and TRBJ2-5; D remains unclear. Trimming stripped 5 bases from V and 5 bases from J, with 9 bases between. The CDR3 totals 12 residues. Germline CDR1 is SGHTA and CDR2 is FQGNSA. CDR3 region: CASSRNGETQYF. The CDR3 nucleotides are TGTGCCAGCAGCCGCAACGGGGAGACCCAGTACTTC.

J is TRBJ1-2 and V is TRBV7-3, with 8 bases that match TRBD1. After removal of 2 bases from V and 4 bases from J, the junction contained 3 bases not matched to a gene. The CDR3 is 14 amino acids. Germline values: CDR1 SGHTA, CDR2 FQGTGA. The CDR3 sequence is CASSLPGTGYGYTF. CDR3 nucleotides: TGTGCCAGCAGCTTACCGGGGACAGGCTATGGCTACACCTTC.

The rearrangement links TRBV7-3 to TRBJ2-1; TRBD1 might be the D (5 bases). The CDR3 has 15 amino acids. The germline V gene encodes CDR1 SGHTA and CDR2 FQGTGA. V was trimmed by 1 base and J by 8 bases, leaving 15 bases between them. In DNA, the CDR3 is TGTGCCAGCAGCTTAAATTTCGGTCCCAGGGATGAGCAGTTCTTC. It is translated as CASSLNFGPRDEQFF. Filled out from reference TRBV7-3 and TRBJ2-1, the complete variable domain reads GAGVSQTPSNKVTEKGKYVELRCDPISGHTALYWYRQSLGQGPEFLIYFQGTGAADDSGLPNDRFFAVRPEGSVSTLKIQRTERGDSAVYLCASSLNFGPRDEQFFGPGTRLTVL.

This chain uses TRBV27 with TRBJ1-5; D gene unclear. The germline V gene has CDR1 MNHEY and CDR2 SMNVEV (reference sequence). Trimming removed 5 bases from V and 3 bases from J, with 11 bases in between. The CDR3 is 14 amino acids. CDR3 DNA sequence: TGTGCCAGCAGTCACGGACTGAACAATCAGCCCCAGCATTTT. The encoded protein is CASSHGLNNQPQHF.

This sequence joins TRBV27 and TRBJ1-5, with D unclear. Germline V gives CDR1 MNHEY, CDR2 SMNVEV (reference sequence). The CDR3 runs to 14 residues. V lost 3 bases and J lost 1, with 7 bases in between. CDR3 in amino acids: CASSFGGSNQPQHF. DNA for the CDR3: TGTGCCAGCAGTTTTGGAGGGAGCAATCAGCCCCAGCATTTT.

The chain is built from TRBV6-5 and TRBJ1-6; 7 nucleotides agree with TRBD1. The trim removed 4 bases at V and 2 bases at J, leaving 5 bases unmatched. Per germline, CDR1 MNHEY and CDR2 SVGAGI. CDR3 size: 16 residues. The CDR3 DNA follows: TGTGCCAGCAGTTTGGGACAGAAAACCTATAATTCACCCCTCCACTTT. Its protein is CASSLGQKTYNSPLHF.

The rearrangement links TRBV7-2 to TRBJ1-4, with D unclear. The CDR3 consists of 14 residues. V was cut by 3 bases and J by 5 bases, with 10 bases left in between. CDR1 is SGHTA and CDR2 is FQGNSA in the germline V gene. The CDR3 sequence is CASSFGLRNEKLFF. The CDR3 bases are TGTGCCAGCAGCTTCGGACTTCGAAATGAAAAACTGTTTTTT.

The chain links TRBV4-1 to TRBJ1-4; D uncertain. V shed 6 bases and J shed 8 bases, with 13 bases lying between them. The CDR3 consists of 13 residues. Germline lookup yields CDR1 MGHRA and CDR2 YSYEKL. CDR3 nucleotides: TGCGCCAGCAGACAACCGGCGGGGGAAAAACTGTTTTTT. Protein product: CASRQPAGEKLFF.

V is TRBV6-5 and J is TRBJ2-7; a possible D gene is TRBD1 (5 bases). CDR1 is MNHEY and CDR2 is SVGAGI in the germline V gene. Trimming stripped 9 bases from V and 2 bases from J, with 11 bases between. The CDR3 has 12 amino acids. The CDR3 loop is CASSAGTYEQYF. The CDR3 DNA is TGTGCCAGTTCAGCAGGGACCTACGAGCAGTACTTC.

This chain joins TRBV5-6 and TRBJ2-1; 7 positions match TRBD1. The CDR3 runs 15 residues. After removal of 4 bases from V and 4 bases from J, the junction contained 8 bases not matched to a gene. Germline V CDR1 and CDR2: SGHDT, YYEEEE. CDR3 sequence reads: CASSPGQRLYNEQFF. DNA of the CDR3: TGTGCCAGCAGCCCGGGACAGCGTTTATACAATGAGCAGTTCTTC.

The V call is TRBV5-6, the J call TRBJ2-1; 9 nucleotides match TRBD2. After removal of 4 bases from V and 7 bases from J, the junction contained 6 bases not matched to a gene. Germline V lookup: CDR1 SGHDT, CDR2 YYEEEE. There are 14 residues in the CDR3. CDR3 region: CASSTAGGLNEQFF. As DNA, the CDR3 is TGTGCCAGCAGCACGGCGGGGGGGCTAAATGAGCAGTTCTTC.

The genes are TRBV7-2 and TRBJ2-1; D remains ambiguous. The germline V and J ends were trimmed by 3 bases and 6 bases, with 12 bases remaining between them. The length of the CDR3 is 14 residues. The germline V gene encodes CDR1 SGHTA and CDR2 FQGNSA. CDR3 amino acids: CASSFLPGVNEQFF. In DNA form, the CDR3 reads TGTGCCAGCAGCTTTCTCCCCGGTGTCAATGAGCAGTTCTTC. The full variable domain, in which reference TRBV7-2 and TRBJ2-1 provide the parts outside the CDR3, is GAGVSQSPSNKVTEKGKDVELRCDPISGHTALYWYRQSLGQGLEFLIYFQGNSAPDKSGLPSDRFSAERTGGSVSTLTIQRTQQEDSAVYLCASSFLPGVNEQFFGPGTRLTVL.

The rearrangement uses TRBV4-2 and TRBJ1-1, with D possibly being TRBD1 (5 bases). This CDR3 region has 14 residues. V lost 3 bases and J lost 1, with 9 bases in between. Looked up from germline, CDR1 is LGHNA and CDR2 is YNFKEQ. The CDR3 DNA reads as TGTGCCAGCAGCCAGGACATAGGGAACACTGAAGCTTTCTTT. Encoded protein: CASSQDIGNTEAFF.

This clone came up once. The chain has TRBV13 and TRBJ1-5, with TRBD1 matching over 8 bases. Germline assignment: CDR1 PRHDT and CDR2 FYEKMQ (reference sequence). This CDR3 comprises 12 residues. V was clipped by 5 bases and J by 9 bases; unmatched bases: 3. CDR3 sequence: CASSDRGGPQHF. CDR3 DNA sequence: TGTGCCAGCAGCGACAGGGGAGGGCCCCAGCATTTT.

The chain uses TRBV11-3 and TRBJ2-5; 10 bases map to TRBD1. CDR1 SGHNT and CDR2 YENEEA come from the germline V gene. The CDR3 length is 15 residues. Trimming at V came to 4 bases and at J to 3 bases, leaving 5 bases not matched to a gene. In DNA, the CDR3 is TGTGCCAGCAGCTATCGGACAGGGGGGGAAGAGACCCAGTACTTC. Translation: CASSYRTGGEETQYF.

The CDR3 spells CASSTDTNQPQHF. CDR3 in DNA: TGTGCCAGCAGTACCGACACGAATCAGCCCCAGCATTTT. The chain joins TRBV6-4 to TRBJ1-5; D is undetermined. The CDR3 length is 13 residues. From germline, CDR1 is MRHNA and CDR2 SNTAGT. Trimming removed 5 bases from V and 4 bases from J, with 9 bases in between.

V is TRBV5-5 and J is TRBJ1-4; 7 bases line up with TRBD1. The germline V gene has CDR1 SGHKS and CDR2 YYEKEE (reference sequence). Trimming at V came to 0 bases and at J to 2 bases, leaving 4 bases not matched to a gene. The length of the CDR3 is 16 residues. In nucleotides, the CDR3 is TGTGCCAGCAGCTTGGGATACAGGGGTACTAATGAAAAACTGTTTTTT. This codes for CASSLGYRGTNEKLFF. The variable domain in full, completed from reference TRBV5-5 and TRBJ1-4, reads DAGVTQSPTHLIKTRGQQVTLRCSPISGHKSVSWYQQVLGQGPQFIFQYYEKEERGRGNFPDRFSARQFPNYSSELNVNALLLGDSALYLCASSLGYRGTNEKLFFGSGTQLSVL.